What follows are 23 T cell receptor beta chains derived from one specimen sequenced in a study of shared clonotypes between healthy human individuals. The table came from immunoSEQ multiplex PCR; TCRdb's copy has only in-frame clones and leaves some out. Of under 85,000 clones listed, under 65% are singletons. The sample was memory CD8+ T cells sorted from blood. The subset denotes: CD45RO+ cells pooled with CCR7-negative TemRA cells. The receptors stem from a man aged 25 to 40 in good health.

J is TRBJ2-7 and V is TRBV7-8; D gene uncertain. This CDR3 spans 15 amino acids. V lost 1 base and J 2 bases, leaving 12 bases between the germline ends. Germline CDR1 reads SGHVS; CDR2 reads FQNEAQ. The CDR3 coding sequence is TGTGCCAGCAGCTTAGGTCTTAGGAACACCTACGAGCAGTACTTC. Translating it yields CASSLGLRNTYEQYF.

This clone was counted a single time. A far larger clone is one base from this, pointing to a likely read error. J is TRBJ1-2 and V is TRBV28; 9 nucleotides agree with TRBD1. The CDR3 has 15 amino acids. From germline, CDR1 is MDHEN and CDR2 SYDVKM. This chain's CDR3 is CVSSPLTGGNYGYTF. The DNA of the CDR3 is TGTGTCAGCAGTCCCCTGACAGGGGGTAACTATGGCTACACCTTC.

This chain joins TRBV27 and TRBJ1-1, with 8 bases aligning to TRBD1. J lost 11 bases, V lost 7 bases, and 24 bases had no gene match. Per the germline V gene, CDR1 is MNHEY and CDR2 is SMNVEV (reference sequence). The CDR3 consists of 17 residues. DNA of the CDR3: TGTGCCAGCAAAGTTTATTGGGACAGGAGGACACTAAGCGCGGCTTTCTTT. Translating it yields CASKVYWDRRTLSAAFF.

The V and J genes are TRBV5-4 and TRBJ2-3; D gene unclear. CDR3 length: 15 amino acids. Between the trimmed V and J ends, which lost 3 bases and 6 bases, there was a span of 17 bases. Germline-derived CDR1 and CDR2 are SGHNT and YYREEE (reference sequence). The CDR3 DNA reads TGTGCCAGCAGCTCCTCCCTTCTGTTCTCGGATACGCAGTATTTT. This codes for CASSSSLLFSDTQYF.

This sequence joins TRBV27 and TRBJ2-7, with TRBD2 identical over 9 bases. Germline CDR1 reads MNHEY; CDR2 reads SMNVEV (reference sequence). The CDR3 runs to 16 residues. The V gene end was trimmed by 4 bases and the J gene end by 2 bases; junction bases not matched to a gene: 9. The CDR3 bases are TGTGCCAGCAGTTATCAAAGCGGGAGGTTTACCTACGAGCAGTACTTC. Translated, it gives CASSYQSGRFTYEQYF.

A few counts support this clone. Given a far larger clone just one base away, this is likely a sequencing read error. Other DNA sequences of this sample code for an identical CDR3. The chain is built from TRBV6-1 and TRBJ2-7; D gene ambiguous. The germline CDR1 and CDR2 sequences are MNHNS and SASEGT. Between the trimmed V and J ends, which lost 8 bases and 4 bases, there was a span of 9 bases. The CDR3 sequence is 11 residues long. For the CDR3, the DNA is TGTGCCAGCGTGGAATTTTACGAGCAGTACTTC. Protein product: CASVEFYEQYF.

The chain recombines TRBV9 with TRBJ1-2; 11 bases line up with TRBD1. The junction had 14 bases not matched to a gene; V was cut back by 4 bases and J by 3 bases. Germline loops: CDR1 SGDLS, CDR2 YYNGEE. CDR3 length: 18 amino acids. The CDR3 protein is CASSSGSGQGASHYGYTF. CDR3 sequence (DNA): TGTGCCAGCAGCTCCGGAAGCGGACAGGGGGCGTCCCACTATGGCTACACCTTC.

A few counts support this clone. This sequence joins TRBV7-6 and TRBJ2-1, with a weak D call TRBD2 (5 bases). Germline-derived CDR1 and CDR2 are SGHVS and FNYEAQ. The CDR3 totals 13 residues. The V end lost 6 bases, the J end lost 6 bases, and 12 bases lay between the germline ends. The CDR3: CASSTAGVNEQFF. In nucleotides, the CDR3 is TGTGCCAGCAGTACCGCCGGGGTCAATGAGCAGTTCTTC.

This rearrangement joins TRBV7-6 to TRBJ2-2; 10 positions match TRBD2. The ends lost 6 bases at V and 6 bases at J; junction bases unmatched: 7. There are 15 residues in the CDR3. Germline CDR1 reads SGHVS; CDR2 reads FNYEAQ. CDR3 in amino acids: CASSPGTSASGELFF. The DNA of the CDR3 is TGTGCCAGCAGTCCCGGGACTAGCGCTTCCGGGGAGCTGTTTTTT.

Many counts were recorded for this clone. V usage is TRBV5-4 and J usage is TRBJ2-3; 10 nucleotides match TRBD2. Germline V CDR1 and CDR2: SGHNT, YYREEE (reference sequence). The CDR3 is 18 residues long. J was trimmed by 0 bases and V by 6 bases; bases with no gene match: 13. Here the CDR3 DNA reads TGTGCCAGCACCCCGACGATGGGACTAGCGACTAGCACAGATACGCAGTATTTT. Amino acids: CASTPTMGLATSTDTQYF.

The chain couples TRBV11-2 to TRBJ2-7, with D tentatively TRBD2 (6 bases). V lost 3 bases, J lost 5 bases, and 11 bases lay in between. In germline, CDR1 is SGHAT, CDR2 FQNNGV. CDR3 length: 13 amino acids. The CDR3 is CASSFAGSHEQYF. The CDR3 nucleotides read TGTGCCAGCAGCTTCGCGGGGTCCCACGAGCAGTACTTC.

This chain uses TRBV29-1 with TRBJ1-5; D is uncertain. The CDR3 extends over 14 amino acids. Trimming removed 0 bases at V and 6 bases at J, with 12 bases between. Germline CDR1 is SQVTM and CDR2 is ANQGSEA. CDR3 residues: CSVEDSTRGQPQHF. The CDR3 DNA is TGCAGCGTTGAAGATTCCACTCGGGGTCAGCCCCAGCATTTT.

Only a few counts were recorded for this clone. The chain combines TRBV29-1 with TRBJ1-1, with D maybe TRBD1 (6 bases). V was pared by 5 bases and J by 3 bases, with 10 bases between. Germline V gives CDR1 SQVTM, CDR2 ANQGSEA. The CDR3 consists of 12 residues. The CDR3 reads CSVRPGDTEAFF. CDR3 in DNA: TGCAGCGTTCGTCCAGGGGACACTGAAGCTTTCTTT.

The chain uses TRBV28 and TRBJ2-1; D may be TRBD1 (5 bases). Germline V gives CDR1 MDHEN, CDR2 SYDVKM. The CDR3 consists of 15 residues. V dropped 3 bases and J dropped 4 bases, with 13 bases sitting between them. This CDR3 is CASSLRDRKYNEQFF. The CDR3 nucleotides are TGTGCCAGCAGTTTGAGAGACAGAAAGTACAATGAGCAGTTCTTC.

The chain combines TRBV28 with TRBJ2-7; TRBD2 might be the D (6 bases). The CDR3 runs to 12 residues. The ends were cut back, 6 bases at V and 6 bases at J, with 12 bases in the middle. CDR1 is MDHEN and CDR2 is SYDVKM in the germline V gene. As DNA, the CDR3 is TGTGCCAGCAGCTCGGCGGGATTCGAGCAGTACTTC. Amino acids: CASSSAGFEQYF.

The V and J genes are TRBV5-1 and TRBJ1-1; D is unresolved. The CDR3 runs to 12 residues. V lost 6 bases and J lost 1, with 7 bases in between. Germline CDR1 and CDR2: SGHRS and YFSETQ. The CDR3 reads CASKKPNTEAFF. The CDR3 DNA reads as TGCGCCAGCAAAAAACCGAACACTGAAGCTTTCTTT.

The genes are TRBV2 and TRBJ2-4, with 7 bases identical to TRBD1. The CDR3 runs 15 residues. Germline CDR1 reads SNHLY; CDR2 reads FYNNEI. Trimming cost V 7 bases and J 0 bases; bases outside gene matches: 6. CDR3 nucleotide sequence: TGTGCCAGCAAAAGACAGGGAATAGCCAAAAACATTCAGTACTTC. This codes for CASKRQGIAKNIQYF.

This clone was counted at least ten times. The rearrangement uses TRBV18 and TRBJ2-7; 7 nucleotides agree with TRBD2. The CDR3 contains 15 residues. V was clipped by 3 bases and J by 5 bases; unmatched bases: 10. Germline-derived CDR1 and CDR2 are KGHSH and LQKENI. CDR3 region: CASSPRAGAVHEQYF. The CDR3 DNA is TGTGCCAGCTCACCTAGGGCGGGAGCGGTACACGAGCAGTACTTC.

The chain recombines TRBV29-1 with TRBJ2-2; possible D gene TRBD1, 6 bases. Deletions cut 6 bases from V and 5 bases from J, with 19 bases between. This CDR3 region has 15 residues. Germline V gene lookup returns CDR1 SQVTM and CDR2 ANQGSEA. The CDR3 DNA sequence: TGCAGCGTAAGATATGGGGGCTTGGAAACCGGGGAGCTGTTTTTT. As protein: CSVRYGGLETGELFF.

This clone was seen a handful of times. The J gene is TRBJ2-3, the V gene TRBV18, with 11 bases fitting TRBD2. The germline gives CDR1 KGHSH, CDR2 LQKENI. There are 15 residues in the CDR3. V was clipped by 8 bases and J by 6 bases; unmatched bases: 10. CDR3 region: CASPARLAGMDTQYF. The CDR3 nucleotides read TGTGCCAGCCCAGCCAGACTAGCGGGAATGGATACGCAGTATTTT.

The chain recombines TRBV6-1 with TRBJ1-4; D possibly corresponds to TRBD1 (5 bases). Germline CDR1 reads MNHNS; CDR2 reads SASEGT. Trimming removed 2 bases at V and 3 bases at J, with 16 bases between. The CDR3 totals 17 residues. CDR3 region: CASSERRRVVANEKLFF. Here the CDR3 DNA reads TGTGCCAGCAGTGAAAGGCGCAGGGTAGTAGCTAATGAAAAACTGTTTTTT.

The chain couples TRBV18 to TRBJ1-1; D gene uncertain. The germline CDR1 and CDR2 sequences are KGHSH and LQKENI. The length of the CDR3 is 13 residues. Trimming removed 6 bases from V and 2 bases from J, with 10 bases in between. The CDR3 bases are TGTGCCAGCTCCCATGCACTTAACACTGAAGCTTTCTTT. Its translation is CASSHALNTEAFF.

A word on this clone: At one end, the junction sequence differs from germline, possibly due to a read error. CDR3 DNA sequence: TGTGCCAGCACTTTACTAGCGGGACGTAGCACAGATACGCAGTATTTT. It encodes CASTLLAGRSTDTQYF. The J gene is TRBJ2-3, the V gene TRBV28, with 10 bases aligning to TRBD2. This CDR3 comprises 16 residues. Germline CDR1 is MDHEN and CDR2 is SYDVKM.